The 25 T cell receptor beta chains below were found in one sample sequenced in a study of cytomegalovirus exposure and HLA in healthy donors. 13 Jbeta primers and 60 Vbeta primers were used for the PCR. Data came from immunoSEQ multiplex PCR; TCRdb stores just in-frame clones and leaves some out. Counted here are roughly 180,000 clones, around 80% occurring once; the ten biggest clones make up approximately 2.4%. The specimen was PBMCs. Receptor source: a female donor in good health and CMV-seronegative.

The gene calls are TRBV6-5 and TRBJ1-5; D remains unclear. This CDR3 has 15 amino acids. The V gene's germline CDR1 is MNHEY and CDR2 SVGAGI. V was trimmed by 6 bases and J by 0 bases, leaving 12 bases between them. The CDR3 region is CASSPGGYSNQPQHF. CDR3 in DNA: TGTGCCAGCAGCCCCGGAGGCTATAGCAATCAGCCCCAGCATTTT.

The chain couples TRBV5-4 to TRBJ2-1, with 8 bases lining up with TRBD2. The J segment lost 8 bases and the V segment lost 2 bases, leaving 9 bases of the junction unmatched. Germline V gene sequence: CDR1 SGHNT, CDR2 YYREEE (reference sequence). The CDR3 runs 15 residues. The CDR3 bases are TGTGCCAGCAGCTTTGCGGGGCGGGGGGAGCATGAGCAGTTCTTC. It encodes CASSFAGRGEHEQFF.

The chain links TRBV6-4 to TRBJ2-3; 11 bases map to TRBD2. V was clipped by 5 bases and J by 0 bases; unmatched bases: 1. Germline loops: CDR1 MRHNA, CDR2 SNTAGT. CDR3 length: 15 residues. CDR3 sequence reads: CASSRLAGSTDTQYF. As DNA, the CDR3 is TGTGCCAGCAGTAGACTAGCGGGGAGCACAGATACGCAGTATTTT.

V gene TRBV4-2 combines with J gene TRBJ1-1; 7 bases map to TRBD1. This CDR3 is 16 amino acids long. Germline loops: CDR1 LGHNA, CDR2 YNFKEQ. V lost 0 bases, J lost 1 base, and 5 bases stayed unmatched. CDR3 residues: CASSQDPGGRNTEAFF. CDR3 nucleotides: TGTGCCAGCAGCCAAGACCCAGGGGGTAGGAACACTGAAGCTTTCTTT.

The chain uses TRBV15 and TRBJ2-7; no clear D. Deletions cut 0 bases from V and 4 bases from J, with 7 bases between. Germline values: CDR1 LNHNV, CDR2 YYDKDF (reference sequence). The CDR3 has 13 residues. This CDR3 is CATSRDRRYEQYF. The CDR3, as DNA: TGTGCCACCAGCAGAGACAGAAGATACGAGCAGTACTTC. Full variable domain (outside the CDR3, taken from reference TRBV15 and TRBJ2-7): DAMVIQNPRYQVTQFGKPVTLSCSQTLNHNVMYWYQQKSSQAPKLLFHYYDKDFNNEADTPDNFQSRRPNTSFCFLDIRSPGLGDTAMYLCATSRDRRYEQYFGPGTRLTVT.

The chain links TRBV30 to TRBJ2-7, with D tentatively TRBD2 (6 bases). The V gene's germline CDR1 is GTSNPN and CDR2 SVGIG (reference sequence). This CDR3 region has 13 residues. V shed 3 bases and J shed 3 bases, with 12 bases lying between them. Here the CDR3 reads CAWRRELNYEQYF. The CDR3 DNA sequence: TGTGCCTGGAGGCGGGAACTAAACTACGAGCAGTACTTC.

The rearrangement uses TRBV28 and TRBJ2-7, with a tentative D call TRBD2 (5 bases). Germline CDR1 and CDR2: MDHEN and SYDVKM. This CDR3 has 15 residues. V dropped 0 bases and J dropped 3 bases, with 12 bases sitting between them. The CDR3 spells CASSLWDGEHYEQYF. The CDR3, as DNA: TGTGCCAGCAGTTTATGGGACGGGGAGCACTACGAGCAGTACTTC.

The chain employs TRBV4-3 and TRBJ2-7, with D tentatively TRBD2 (5 bases). Germline V gene lookup returns CDR1 LGHNA and CDR2 YSLEER. V dropped 0 bases and J dropped 2 bases, with 8 bases sitting between them. The CDR3 is 14 residues long. In nucleotides, the CDR3 is TGCGCCAGCAGCCAAGATTGGGGAGCCTACGAGCAGTACTTC. Protein product: CASSQDWGAYEQYF.

The chain employs TRBV4-2 and TRBJ1-4; tentatively, D is TRBD1 (6 bases). The CDR3 is 16 residues long. Germline lookup yields CDR1 LGHNA and CDR2 YNFKEQ. Trimming took 2 bases from V and 4 from J, leaving 14 bases between them. The CDR3: CASSQNLQGGNEKLFF. CDR3 in DNA: TGTGCCAGCAGCCAAAACCTACAGGGTGGTAATGAAAAACTGTTTTTT.

CDR3 DNA sequence: TGTGCCAGCACCCTGCACGGGGGGAACACCGGGGAGCTGTTTTTT. Protein sequence: CASTLHGGNTGELFF. This chain links TRBV6-6 with TRBJ2-2, with D maybe TRBD2 (6 bases). Trimming left V 7 bases short and J 1 base short, with 13 bases between. The CDR3 runs to 15 residues. Germline V lookup: CDR1 MNHNY, CDR2 SVGAGI (reference sequence).

In its sample, this clone was seen a few times. The chain employs TRBV19 and TRBJ2-1, with 7 bases matching TRBD2. CDR3 length: 13 residues. Looked up from germline, CDR1 is LNHDA and CDR2 is SQIVND (reference sequence). The junction had 7 bases not matched to a gene; V was cut back by 1 base and J by 13 bases. The CDR3 DNA sequence: TGTGCCAGTAGTATAGGCCGCCTAGCGGCTCAGTTCTTC. Its translation: CASSIGRLAAQFF. The full variable domain, rest sourced from reference TRBV19 and TRBJ2-1, is DGGITQSPKYLFRKEGQNVTLSCEQNLNHDAMYWYRQDPGQGLRLIYYSQIVNDFQKGDIAEGYSVSREKKESFPLTVTSAQKNPTAFYLCASSIGRLAAQFFGPGTRLTVL.

J is TRBJ2-7 and V is TRBV28; a weak D match, TRBD2 (6 bases). Trimming took 5 bases from V and 1 from J, leaving 12 bases between them. CDR3 length: 14 residues. Per the germline V gene, CDR1 is MDHEN and CDR2 is SYDVKM. CDR3 in DNA: TGTGCCAGCAGTCCTACTAGCAGGTCCTACGAGCAGTACTTC. Translating it yields CASSPTSRSYEQYF.

This clone occurred once. Its ends do not fully match the called genes, so a read error is possible. In the same sample, other DNA sequences code for this CDR3. This chain joins TRBV6-1 and TRBJ1-6; 7 bases are shared with TRBD1. Per germline, CDR1 MNHNS and CDR2 SASEGT. The CDR3 is 15 residues long. The CDR3 DNA is TGTGCCAGCAGTTTGGGACAGACAAATAATTCCCCCCTCCACTTT. It is translated as CASSLGQTNNSPLHF.

This clone appeared a few times. The CDR3 DNA reads TGTGCCAGCAGTTACCCGAGGGGGATCAACACCGGGGAGCTGTTTTTT. This gives the protein CASSYPRGINTGELFF. The genes are TRBV6-5 and TRBJ2-2; possible D gene TRBD1, 6 bases. The V end was cut by 2 bases, the J end by 2 bases, with 12 bases between. Looked up from germline, CDR1 is MNHEY and CDR2 is SVGAGI. CDR3 length: 16 amino acids.

The J gene is TRBJ2-5, the V gene TRBV7-2; 11 bases map to TRBD2. V was pared by 4 bases and J by 4 bases, with 5 bases of the junction left unmatched. This CDR3 contains 15 residues. Germline values: CDR1 SGHTA, CDR2 FQGNSA. The CDR3 bases are TGTGCCAGCAGCTACCGGACTAGCGGGCGAGAGACCCAGTACTTC. This sequence encodes CASSYRTSGRETQYF. Together with reference TRBV7-2 and TRBJ2-5, the CDR3 gives the full variable domain: GAGVSQSPSNKVTEKGKDVELRCDPISGHTALYWYRQSLGQGLEFLIYFQGNSAPDKSGLPSDRFSAERTGGSVSTLTIQRTQQEDSAVYLCASSYRTSGRETQYFGPGTRLLVL.

This chain joins TRBV7-9 and TRBJ1-1; no firm D call. This CDR3 has 16 amino acids. Per germline, CDR1 SEHNR and CDR2 FQNEAQ (reference sequence). Trimming removed 5 bases at V and 1 base at J, with 17 bases between. Here the CDR3 DNA reads TGTGCCAGCAGCCACCCCAGGAGGGAGGGGAACACTGAAGCTTTCTTT. Translated: CASSHPRREGNTEAFF.

About this clone itself: The sample has other DNA sequences that encode this CDR3 too. The chain carries TRBV4-3 and TRBJ2-7; D unclear. This CDR3 has 14 amino acids. Germline V gene lookup returns CDR1 LGHNA and CDR2 YSLEER. V was trimmed by 1 base and J by 6 bases, leaving 13 bases between them. The chain's CDR3 is CASSQVHRRSEQYF. The CDR3 nucleotides read TGCGCCAGCAGCCAAGTCCATAGGAGAAGCGAGCAGTACTTC.

There are a few counts of this clone. The rearrangement uses TRBV4-3 and TRBJ2-7, with D possibly matching TRBD2 (6 bases). V was shortened by 0 bases and J by 4 bases, with 16 bases between the two germline ends. The germline CDR1 and CDR2 sequences are LGHNA and YSLEER. The CDR3 runs 16 residues. The CDR3 bases are TGCGCCAGCAGCCAAGAATGGGGAGGCGTTGAATACGAGCAGTACTTC. Translation: CASSQEWGGVEYEQYF.

This clone has only a few counts. The genes are TRBV29-1 and TRBJ1-2; D gene uncertain. CDR1 and CDR2 from the germline V gene are SQVTM and ANQGSEA. This CDR3 has 12 amino acids. V was trimmed by 8 bases and J by 4 bases, leaving 14 bases between them. CDR3 in amino acids: CSTKEPPYGYTF. The CDR3 DNA follows: TGCAGCACTAAGGAGCCGCCCTATGGCTACACCTTC. Variable domain in full (rest from reference TRBV29-1 and TRBJ1-2): SAVISQKPSRDICQRGTSLTIQCQVDSQVTMMFWYRQQPGQSLTLIATANQGSEATYESGFVIDKFPISRPNLTFSTLTVSNMSPEDSSIYLCSTKEPPYGYTFGSGTRLTVV.

V gene TRBV30 combines with J gene TRBJ1-4; D is perhaps TRBD1 (6 bases). Germline V CDR1 and CDR2: GTSNPN, SVGIG (reference sequence). CDR3 length equals 16 residues. V was trimmed by 0 bases and J by 4 bases, leaving 15 bases between them. The CDR3 sequence is CAWSVPGGRGNEKLFF. For the CDR3, the DNA is TGTGCCTGGAGTGTACCGGGGGGCCGGGGTAATGAAAAACTGTTTTTT.

This rearrangement joins TRBV6-5 to TRBJ2-7; D ambiguous. Germline lookup yields CDR1 MNHEY and CDR2 SVGAGI. The CDR3 runs to 14 residues. V gave up 2 bases and J gave up 2 bases, with 10 bases separating them. The CDR3 DNA is TGTGCCAGCAGTTACCGTGGGCAGACCTACGAGCAGTACTTC. Its translation is CASSYRGQTYEQYF.

This rearrangement joins TRBV28 to TRBJ1-1; D is undetermined. V was clipped by 2 bases and J by 0 bases, with 10 bases between them. Germline CDR1 is MDHEN and CDR2 is SYDVKM. The CDR3 totals 15 residues. For the CDR3, the DNA is TGTGCCAGCAGTTTAGTCCCTTCTTTGAACACTGAAGCTTTCTTT. It codes for CASSLVPSLNTEAFF.

Notes on this clone: An end of the junction does not agree with germline; a read error may underlie this. The chain uses TRBV6-1 and TRBJ2-7; D unresolved. Germline V gene sequence: CDR1 MNHNS, CDR2 SASEGT. The CDR3 is made up of 13 amino acids. Written as DNA, the CDR3 is TGTGCCAGCAGTGAAGTGGGCTCCTACGAGCAGCACTTC. Residues: CASSEVGSYEQHF.

Turning to this clone: Other DNA sequences within the sample encode an identical CDR3. The chain recombines TRBV27 with TRBJ2-7, with 15 bases matching TRBD2. V shed 3 bases and J 7 bases; nucleotides not matched to a gene: 19. CDR1 MNHEY and CDR2 SMNVEV come from the germline V gene (reference sequence). This CDR3 has 20 residues. The CDR3 loop reads CASSFSSSGTSGGRAREQYF. CDR3 DNA: TGTGCCAGCAGTTTCTCCTCTTCCGGGACTAGCGGGGGGCGAGCGCGGGAGCAGTACTTC.

This sequence joins TRBV10-3 and TRBJ1-5, with a tentative D call TRBD1 (6 bases). Germline V CDR1 and CDR2: ENHRY, SYGVKD. There are 15 residues in the CDR3. V gave up 3 bases and J gave up 1 base, with 10 bases separating them. DNA for the CDR3: TGTGCCATCAGTGATACAACAGGGAGCAATCAGCCCCAGCATTTT. Its translation: CAISDTTGSNQPQHF.